This TCR beta chain was found in a study of naive and memory T cell subsets. Study-level results: Diversity fell and Gini index rose from naive through CM, EM, EMRA. Naive repertoires, especially CD8, held a few larger clonotypes, possibly memory cells re-expressing CD45RA.

Germline lookup yields CDR1 MDHEN and CDR2 SYDVKM. Losses at the gene ends were 8 bases for V and 8 bases for J; bases not matched to a gene: 8. CDR3 size: 14 residues. In this sample, this clonotype turned up a few times. Its specificity is unknown. Two oligonucleotides, mixed equimolar, formed the beta constant-region primer covering TRBC1 and TRBC2. The ligated cDNA underwent four PCR rounds using SP2 and nested alpha and beta constant-region primers. TCRdb passed the UMI-ligation and nested PCR reads through MiXCR, listing each CDR3 protein once. The sample includes about 150,000 distinct CDR3 sequences, 22% of them seen just once.

The source material was naive CD4+ T cells from blood. This TCR was recovered from a human donor in good health. The chain carries TRBV28 and TRBJ1-4, with 10 bases identical to TRBD1. The CDR3 protein is CASVTGGVREKLFF. CDR3 nucleotides: TGTGCCAGCGTGACAGGGGGCGTTCGGGAAAAACTGTTTTTT.